This T cell receptor beta chain was retrieved from a study of response to subunit inactivated influenza vaccine. MiXCR, run by TCRdb on the RT-PCR reads, gives a single entry per CDR3 protein. The profile shows about 830,000 distinct CDR3 sequences, roughly 18% of them singletons. In germline, CDR1 is SQVTM, CDR2 ANQGSEA. J was trimmed by 7 bases and V by 0 bases; bases with no gene match: 2. The CDR3 is made up of 12 amino acids. Findings of the study overall: Each seasonal influenza vaccination, the authors suggested, recruits few new T cells.

Note on this clonotype: Its target is not known.

The chain uses TRBV29-1 and TRBJ1-2, with 7 bases identical to TRBD1. Sequences were derived from PBMCs from blood, sampled roughly 5 days after vaccination. The TCR was taken from a man aged 50 to 60 who received an inactivated influenza vaccine. The CDR3 coding sequence is TGCAGCGTTGAAGAAGGGGGCGGTGGCTACACCTTC. It translates to CSVEEGGGGYTF.